These T cell receptor beta chains were read from a single sample in a study of control samples from healthy donors and cancer patients. The assay was immunoSEQ multiplex PCR, and TCRdb's table has in-frame clones only and misses some. The repertoire holds some 150,000 clones, with 93% as singletons. The sample consisted of blood. The receptor source for this set is a man aged 50 to 59 in good health. The CDR3 runs from the conserved cysteine through the conserved F or W. The order of the fields is J gene, D gene, clone size, V gene, CDR3 protein, CDR3 DNA. D genes are given only for firm matches. Where a row states a size, it is once, few, many or the class of an expanded clone; other rows omit it.

j_gene: TRBJ2-7; d_gene: -; abundance: -; v_gene: TRBV28; CDR3aa: CASLPPGGAVGDEQYF; CDR3nt: TGTGCCAGCCTACCACCTGGCGGGGCGGTAGGCGACGAGCAGTACTTC
j_gene: TRBJ2-7; d_gene: -; abundance: -; v_gene: TRBV5-1; CDR3aa: CASSLAGPYRAGSSYEQYF; CDR3nt: TGCGCCAGCAGCTTGGCGGGACCGTACCGAGCGGGCAGCTCCTACGAGCAGTACTTC
j_gene: TRBJ2-5; d_gene: -; abundance: -; v_gene: TRBV14; CDR3aa: CASSQDSTEETQYF; CDR3nt: TGTGCCAGCAGCCAAGATTCGACAGAAGAGACCCAGTACTTC
j_gene: TRBJ1-6; d_gene: TRBD1; abundance: -; v_gene: TRBV29-1; CDR3aa: CSVKQGAQNSPLHF; CDR3nt: TGCAGCGTGAAACAGGGGGCGCAAAATTCACCCCTCCACTTT
j_gene: TRBJ2-1; d_gene: TRBD2; abundance: -; v_gene: TRBV10-3; CDR3aa: CAISGTSGAPSSSYNEQFF; CDR3nt: TGTGCCATCAGTGGTACTAGCGGCGCTCCCTCGAGCTCCTACAATGAGCAGTTCTTC
j_gene: TRBJ2-1; d_gene: -; abundance: -; v_gene: TRBV18; CDR3aa: CASSPPGSNEQFF; CDR3nt: TGTGCCAGCTCACCACCGGGGTCGAATGAGCAGTTCTTC
j_gene: TRBJ2-7; d_gene: -; abundance: -; v_gene: TRBV10-1; CDR3aa: CASSPDRAYEQYF; CDR3nt: TGCGCCAGCAGTCCGGACAGAGCCTACGAGCAGTACTTC
j_gene: TRBJ2-7; d_gene: -; abundance: -; v_gene: TRBV21-1; CDR3aa: CASDRDRGIYEQYF; CDR3nt: TGTGCCAGCGACCGGGACAGGGGCATCTACGAGCAGTACTTC
j_gene: TRBJ1-4; d_gene: -; abundance: -; v_gene: TRBV29-1; CDR3aa: CSVEDGASATNEKLFF; CDR3nt: TGCAGCGTTGAAGATGGAGCCAGTGCAACTAATGAAAAACTGTTTTTT
j_gene: TRBJ2-1; d_gene: -; abundance: -; v_gene: TRBV6-6; CDR3aa: CASQANHNEQFF; CDR3nt: TGTGCCAGCCAGGCTAATCACAATGAGCAGTTCTTC
j_gene: TRBJ2-7; d_gene: -; abundance: -; v_gene: TRBV27; CDR3aa: CASSKRERRYEQYF; CDR3nt: TGTGCCAGCAGCAAACGGGAAAGAAGATACGAGCAGTACTTC
j_gene: TRBJ2-1; d_gene: TRBD2; abundance: -; v_gene: TRBV6-4; CDR3aa: CASKRTSGSTHNEQFF; CDR3nt: TGTGCCAGCAAACGGACTAGCGGGAGCACCCACAATGAGCAGTTCTTC
j_gene: TRBJ2-7; d_gene: TRBD2; abundance: -; v_gene: TRBV5-4; CDR3aa: CASSPGGGVVSYEQYF; CDR3nt: TGTGCCAGCAGCCCGGGTGGGGGGGTAGTCTCCTACGAGCAGTACTTC
j_gene: TRBJ2-7; d_gene: TRBD1; abundance: -; v_gene: TRBV5-1; CDR3aa: CASSLVQGATYEQYF; CDR3nt: TGCGCCAGCAGCTTGGTTCAGGGGGCTACCTACGAGCAGTACTTC
j_gene: TRBJ2-3; d_gene: -; abundance: -; v_gene: TRBV25-1; CDR3aa: CASSEGGRGTDTQYF; CDR3nt: TGTGCCAGCAGTGAAGGGGGGCGTGGGACAGATACGCAGTATTTT
j_gene: TRBJ2-1; d_gene: -; abundance: -; v_gene: TRBV3-1/TRBV3-2; CDR3aa: CASSQEVGRTISSYEQFF; CDR3nt: TGTGCCAGCAGCCAAGAAGTTGGGCGGACCATCAGTTCGTATGAGCAGTTCTTC
j_gene: TRBJ1-2; d_gene: -; abundance: -; v_gene: TRBV11-2; CDR3aa: CASSSSAGHYGYTF; CDR3nt: TGTGCCAGCAGCTCTTCAGCGGGCCACTATGGCTACACCTTC
j_gene: TRBJ1-1; d_gene: -; abundance: -; v_gene: TRBV27; CDR3aa: CASSLDVGGSTEAFF; CDR3nt: TGTGCCAGCAGTTTGGATGTTGGGGGGTCGACTGAAGCTTTCTTT
j_gene: TRBJ2-2; d_gene: -; abundance: once; v_gene: TRBV2; CDR3aa: CASSDFAGGQGGGELFF; CDR3nt: TGTGCCAGCAGTGATTTTGCGGGCGGGCAGGGGGGCGGGGAGCTGTTTTTT
j_gene: TRBJ2-2; d_gene: TRBD1; abundance: once; v_gene: TRBV14; CDR3aa: CASSQRDRPTGELFF; CDR3nt: TGTGCCAGCAGCCAACGGGACAGACCCACCGGGGAGCTGTTTTTT
j_gene: TRBJ2-1; d_gene: -; abundance: once; v_gene: TRBV28; CDR3aa: CASSLSPRFF; CDR3nt: TGTGCCAGCAGTTTGAGTCCTAGATTCTTC
j_gene: TRBJ1-2; d_gene: -; abundance: -; v_gene: TRBV16; CDR3aa: CASSQSTGNHGYTF; CDR3nt: TGTGCCAGCAGCCAATCAACCGGGAACCATGGCTACACCTTC
j_gene: TRBJ2-3; d_gene: -; abundance: -; v_gene: TRBV24-1; CDR3aa: CATGADTQYF; CDR3nt: TGTGCCACCGGTGCGGATACGCAGTATTTT
j_gene: TRBJ1-2; d_gene: -; abundance: -; v_gene: TRBV6-5; CDR3aa: CASSYSALYGYTF; CDR3nt: TGTGCCAGCAGTTACAGTGCTCTCTATGGCTACACCTTC